This T cell receptor beta chain was sequenced in a study of shared clonotypes between healthy human individuals. Every donor, a Caucasian adult, lived in Nashville, Tennessee. The CDR3 spans 16 residues. V shed 0 bases and J 5 bases; nucleotides not matched to a gene: 10. CDR1 and CDR2 (germline): SGHTA, FQGNSA. Each sorted subset replicate got 200 ng genomic DNA, roughly 33,000 genomes. TCRdb's table, derived via immunoSEQ multiplex PCR, lists solely in-frame clones and lacks some. Here the sample spans some 2.3 million clones, roughly 93% being singletons. The TCR sequence derives from a man aged 18 to 35 in good health. Some clones in this sample may be carry-over from other donors' samples. The chain combines TRBV7-2 with TRBJ2-7; 7 bases are shared with TRBD2. What was sequenced was naive CD4+ T cells from PBMCs. Stated subset: CD45RA+ positively selected. The CDR3 protein is CASSLAYYGRPDEQYF. The CDR3 DNA reads as TGTGCCAGCAGCTTAGCGTACTACGGGAGGCCCGACGAGCAGTACTTC. Filled out from reference TRBV7-2 and TRBJ2-7, the complete variable domain reads GAGVSQSPSNKVTEKGKDVELRCDPISGHTALYWYRQSLGQGLEFLIYFQGNSAPDKSGLPSDRFSAERTGGSVSTLTIQRTQQEDSAVYLCASSLAYYGRPDEQYFGPGTRLTVT.